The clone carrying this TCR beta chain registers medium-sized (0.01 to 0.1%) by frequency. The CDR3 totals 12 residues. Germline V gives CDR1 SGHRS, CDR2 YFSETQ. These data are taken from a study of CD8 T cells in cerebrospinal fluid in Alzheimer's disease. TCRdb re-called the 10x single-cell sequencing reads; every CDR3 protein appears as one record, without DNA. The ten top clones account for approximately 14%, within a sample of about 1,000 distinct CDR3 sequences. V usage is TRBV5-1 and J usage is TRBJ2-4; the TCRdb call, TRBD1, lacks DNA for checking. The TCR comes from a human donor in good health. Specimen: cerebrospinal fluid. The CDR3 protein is CASGTGGNIQYF.